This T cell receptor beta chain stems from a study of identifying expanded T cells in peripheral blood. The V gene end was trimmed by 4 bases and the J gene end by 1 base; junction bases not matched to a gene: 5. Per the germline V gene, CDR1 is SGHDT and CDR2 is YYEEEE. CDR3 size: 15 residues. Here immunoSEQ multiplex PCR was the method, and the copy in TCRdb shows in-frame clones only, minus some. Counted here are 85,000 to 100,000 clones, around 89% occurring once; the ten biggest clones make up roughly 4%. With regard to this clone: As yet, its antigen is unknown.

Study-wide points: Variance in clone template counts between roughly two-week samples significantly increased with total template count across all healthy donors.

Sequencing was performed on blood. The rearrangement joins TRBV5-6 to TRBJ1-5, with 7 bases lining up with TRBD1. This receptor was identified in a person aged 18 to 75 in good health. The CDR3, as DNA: TGTGCCAGCAGCCAAAAGGACAGGAGCAATCAGCCCCAGCATTTT. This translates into CASSQKDRSNQPQHF.